This T cell receptor (beta chain) derives from a study of early T cells in non-severe SARS-CoV-2 infection. Study as a whole: With bulk RNA from unsorted whole blood as input, sequencing yielded unpaired chains.

Individually, cDNA molecules had unique molecular identifiers attached to them. TCRdb fed the 5' RACE reads into MiXCR, producing one record per CDR3 protein. Found here are about 48,000 distinct CDR3 sequences, approximately 5.7% of them singletons; the top ten hold 5.5% to 8%. CDR3 length equals 14 residues. V was clipped by 5 bases and J by 1 base, with 9 bases between them. Germline CDR1 reads MGHDK; CDR2 reads SYGVNS. This clonotype occurred a few times. This sequence was found in an adult who was a healthcare worker with PCR-confirmed SARS-CoV-2 infection or an uninfected control (not recorded which). V gene TRBV25-1 combines with J gene TRBJ1-5; weak D call: TRBD1 (6 bases). The sample here was whole blood, taken at baseline. CDR3: CASSWGQSNQPQHF. The DNA for the CDR3 is TGTGCCAGCAGTTGGGGACAAAGCAATCAGCCCCAGCATTTT.